A single T cell receptor (beta chain) is shown here with its context. The target antigen is unknown. This record belongs to a study of identical twins. TCRdb re-analysed the 5' RACE reads in MiXCR, keeping a single row per CDR3 protein. Of fewer than 900,000 distinct CDR3 sequences in the sample, roughly 18% are singletons; the top ten hold 10% to 15%. Germline lookup yields CDR1 SGHVS and CDR2 FQNEAQ. This CDR3 spans 14 amino acids. With 5 bases removed from V and 3 bases from J, the gap between germline ends came to 13 bases. Study-level results: Rather than following the same donors, the conclusions depended on cross-sectional statistical analysis.

This same sample was also part of a study on T cells expressing NK-cell markers.

The sequence was collected from a woman under 30 in good health. Material for sequencing was PBMCs. The chain combines TRBV7-8 with TRBJ1-2, with a tentative D call TRBD1 (6 bases). CDR3 DNA sequence: TGTGCCAGCAGCGCACGGACAGATTACTATGGCTACACCTTC. This codes for CASSARTDYYGYTF. Complete variable domain (other parts from reference TRBV7-8 and TRBJ1-2): GAGVSQSPRYKVAKRGQDVALRCDPISGHVSLFWYQQALGQGPEFLTYFQNEAQLDKSGLPSDRFFAERPEGSVSTLKIQRTQQEDSAVYLCASSARTDYYGYTFGSGTRLTVV.